The 31 T cell receptor beta chains presented below share a single source sample, sequenced in a study of CD8 T cells in Susac syndrome. RNA was extracted with the RNeasy kit, and a quantity of about 0.5 to 1 ug was reverse transcribed using random hexamers. TCRdb passed the immunoSEQ multiplex PCR reads through MiXCR, listing each CDR3 protein once. This sample has 200,000 to 250,000 distinct CDR3 sequences; approximately 95% occur once, and the top ten carry just over 0.08%. The specimen sequenced was CD4+ T cells from PBMCs. The receptors were gathered from a human donor with multiple sclerosis.

This chain links TRBV12-3 or TRBV12-4 with TRBJ2-5, with D possibly being TRBD1 (5 bases). Trimming shortened V by 5 bases and J by 1 base, and 8 bases separated the two germline ends. The CDR3 runs to 13 residues. CDR3 sequence (DNA): TGTGCCAGCAGTCCGACAGCCCAAGAGACCCAGTACTTC. Translated: CASSPTAQETQYF.

The chain links TRBV29-1 to TRBJ1-5, with TRBD1 as a possible D gene (5 bases). V lost 5 bases to trimming and J lost 3 bases, with 11 bases between them. Germline V gene data show CDR1 as SQVTM and CDR2 as ANQGSEA. The CDR3 contains 13 residues. The CDR3 loop is CSVLWGTNQPQHF. CDR3 coding DNA: TGCAGCGTTCTATGGGGCACCAATCAGCCCCAGCATTTT.

The J gene is TRBJ2-3, the V gene TRBV20-1, with D maybe TRBD2 (5 bases). This CDR3 comprises 15 residues. Trimming took 4 bases from V and 0 from J, leaving 14 bases between them. Germline values: CDR1 DFQATT, CDR2 SNEGSKA (reference sequence). In DNA form, the CDR3 reads TGCAGTGCTACTAGGGCCGGGATTAGCACAGATACGCAGTATTTT. Encoded protein: CSATRAGISTDTQYF.

The chain has TRBV9 and TRBJ2-7, with 10 bases matching TRBD1. CDR1 and CDR2 from the germline V gene are SGDLS and YYNGEE. This CDR3 contains 18 residues. V shed 0 bases, J shed 2 bases, and the junction held 11 bases outside the gene matches. CDR3: CASSVALSGTGVPYEQYF. CDR3 sequence (DNA): TGTGCCAGCAGCGTAGCCCTTTCCGGGACAGGGGTCCCCTACGAGCAGTACTTC.

Written as DNA, the CDR3 is TGTGCCAGCAGCTTAATGGGGCCGGGCCCCAGTGAAAAACTGTTTTTT. Residues: CASSLMGPGPSEKLFF. This chain links TRBV7-3 with TRBJ1-4, with a possible D match to TRBD1 (5 bases). CDR1 is SGHTA, CDR2 FQGTGA, per germline. The CDR3 has 16 residues. V was cut by 1 base and J by 7 bases, with 16 bases left in between.

This chain joins TRBV20-1 and TRBJ2-1; 9 bases fit TRBD2. The V gene end was trimmed by 5 bases and the J gene end by 7 bases; junction bases not matched to a gene: 9. Germline CDR1 reads DFQATT; CDR2 reads SNEGSKA (reference sequence). The CDR3 contains 14 residues. In DNA form, the CDR3 reads TGCAGTGCTCAACCCGGGACTAGCAGTAATGAGCAGTTCTTC. This gives the protein CSAQPGTSSNEQFF.

The gene calls are TRBV3-1 and TRBJ1-6; maybe TRBD1 (6 bases). CDR1 is LGHDT, CDR2 YNNKEL, per germline (reference sequence). The germline V and J ends were trimmed by 0 bases and 7 bases, with 10 bases remaining between them. This CDR3 comprises 15 residues. As DNA, the CDR3 is TGTGCCAGCAGCCAAGACAGGGGACCGAATTCACCCCTCCACTTT. The encoded protein is CASSQDRGPNSPLHF.

The genes are TRBV29-1 and TRBJ2-7; 10 positions match TRBD1. The V gene end was trimmed by 1 base and the J gene end by 4 bases; junction bases not matched to a gene: 4. This CDR3 contains 14 residues. Germline assignment: CDR1 SQVTM and CDR2 ANQGSEA. CDR3 bases: TGCAGCGTTGAAGCTTTGGACAGGGGGTACGAGCAGTACGTC. As protein: CSVEALDRGYEQYV.

V gene TRBV25-1 combines with J gene TRBJ2-5; D call uncertain. This CDR3 region has 13 residues. The V end was cut by 10 bases, the J end by 1 base, with 13 bases between. CDR1 MGHDK and CDR2 SYGVNS come from the germline V gene. CDR3 in amino acids: CATQGYSQETQYF. CDR3 in DNA: TGTGCCACCCAAGGCTACAGCCAAGAGACCCAGTACTTC.

The V gene is TRBV25-1, the J gene TRBJ2-5; maybe TRBD2 (5 bases). The germline gives CDR1 MGHDK, CDR2 SYGVNS. The V end was cut by 8 bases, the J end by 5 bases, with 15 bases between. The CDR3 has 13 residues. This CDR3 reads CASGEGVGETQYF. In DNA, the CDR3 is TGTGCCAGCGGAGAGGGAGTAGGGGAGACCCAGTACTTC.

The chain is built from TRBV7-9 and TRBJ1-5, with D perhaps matching TRBD1 (6 bases). Germline loops: CDR1 SEHNR, CDR2 FQNEAQ (reference sequence). This CDR3 has 15 amino acids. V lost 5 bases and J 6 bases, leaving 17 bases between the germline ends. CDR3 region: CASSTNTGYPQPQHF. The CDR3 nucleotides read TGTGCCAGCAGCACCAATACAGGGTATCCTCAGCCCCAGCATTTT.

This sequence joins TRBV11-1 and TRBJ2-3, with 14 bases lining up with TRBD2. The germline CDR1 and CDR2 sequences are SGHAT and FQDESV (reference sequence). The CDR3 contains 20 residues. Trimming at V came to 1 base and at J to 2 bases, leaving 11 bases not matched to a gene. The CDR3 loop is CASSLGVAGTSGGYTDTQYF. In nucleotides, the CDR3 is TGTGCCAGCAGCTTAGGGGTCGCCGGGACTAGCGGGGGATACACAGATACGCAGTATTTT.

The rearrangement uses TRBV7-2 and TRBJ2-1, with D perhaps TRBD2 (6 bases). V lost 1 base to trimming and J lost 11 bases, with 12 bases between them. The CDR3 is made up of 13 amino acids. CDR1 and CDR2 (germline): SGHTA, FQGNSA. The CDR3 is CASSLGPGGKQFF. The CDR3 bases are TGTGCCAGCAGCTTAGGTCCCGGGGGAAAGCAGTTCTTC.

V usage is TRBV7-2 and J usage is TRBJ1-5; D gene uncertain. The V and J ends lost 1 base and 6 bases respectively, with 13 bases between them. There are 15 residues in the CDR3. Looked up from germline, CDR1 is SGHTA and CDR2 is FQGNSA. The CDR3 loop reads CASSLGGREGQPQHF. As DNA, the CDR3 is TGTGCCAGCAGCTTAGGAGGAAGAGAGGGTCAGCCCCAGCATTTT.

As DNA, the CDR3 is TGTGCCATCAGTTTCGGGACTCGGCAAGAGACCCAGTACTTC. This translates into CAISFGTRQETQYF. The rearrangement uses TRBV10-3 and TRBJ2-5, with D possibly TRBD2 on 6 matching bases. CDR3 length: 14 residues. V lost 5 bases, J lost 2 bases, and 12 bases lay in between. Germline V gene data show CDR1 as ENHRY and CDR2 as SYGVKD.

This chain links TRBV20-1 with TRBJ2-4, with 7 bases aligning to TRBD1. Germline V gives CDR1 DFQATT, CDR2 SNEGSKA (reference sequence). Unmatched junction bases numbered 6, after V lost 5 bases and J lost 5 bases. This CDR3 has 13 amino acids. In DNA form, the CDR3 reads TGCAGTGCTCCTAGAGGGACAGAAAACATTCAGTACTTC. Translating it yields CSAPRGTENIQYF.

V is TRBV20-1 and J is TRBJ2-3; D is unresolved. CDR1 and CDR2 (germline): DFQATT, SNEGSKA (reference sequence). V was pared by 7 bases and J by 2 bases, with 7 bases between. This CDR3 is built from 11 residues. The DNA for the CDR3 is TGCAGTGGTTCCCACACAGATACGCAGTATTTT. Amino acids: CSGSHTDTQYF.

This chain joins TRBV15 and TRBJ2-5, with a weak D call TRBD1 (5 bases). CDR3 length equals 13 residues. Germline CDR1 and CDR2: LNHNV and YYDKDF (reference sequence). The V end lost 5 bases, the J end lost 3 bases, and 10 bases lay between the germline ends. The chain's CDR3 is CATSFSREETQYF. CDR3 DNA: TGTGCCACCAGCTTTTCCAGGGAAGAGACCCAGTACTTC.

A single count supports this clonotype. J is TRBJ2-5 and V is TRBV3-1; 10 bases fit TRBD2. This CDR3 is built from 16 residues. The V and J ends lost 6 bases and 1 base, in that order; junction bases with no gene match: 8. Germline CDR1 and CDR2: LGHDT and YNNKEL (reference sequence). Here the CDR3 reads CASSPNPSGGQETQYF. CDR3 in DNA: TGTGCCAGCAGTCCCAACCCTAGCGGGGGCCAAGAGACCCAGTACTTC.

The genes are TRBV2 and TRBJ1-6, with 9 bases that match TRBD1. The CDR3 spans 14 residues. Germline CDR1 reads SNHLY; CDR2 reads FYNNEI. Unmatched junction bases numbered 7, after V lost 7 bases and J lost 9 bases. CDR3 amino acids: CASTLDRGGSPLHF. The CDR3 nucleotides are TGTGCCAGCACCTTGGACAGGGGCGGTTCACCCCTCCACTTT.

The gene calls are TRBV12-3 or TRBV12-4 and TRBJ1-1; TRBD1 might be the D (6 bases). The CDR3 spans 16 residues. With 5 bases removed from V and 1 base from J, the gap between germline ends came to 17 bases. DNA of the CDR3: TGTGCCAGCAGTCCCGGGGAGGGGGGATGGAACACTGAAGCTTTCTTT. Protein product: CASSPGEGGWNTEAFF.

The V call is TRBV19, the J call TRBJ2-3, with D tentatively TRBD2 (6 bases). The CDR3 has 13 residues. Trimming pared 8 bases from V and 2 bases from J, leaving 11 bases between. Germline V lookup: CDR1 LNHDA, CDR2 SQIVND (reference sequence). CDR3 residues: CASSGLDTDTQYF. CDR3 DNA sequence: TGTGCCAGTTCGGGACTGGACACAGATACGCAGTATTTT.

The chain employs TRBV10-3 and TRBJ2-7; the D gene is possibly TRBD2 (6 bases). The CDR3 is made up of 13 amino acids. The V gene's germline CDR1 is ENHRY and CDR2 SYGVKD. V lost 8 bases, J lost 4 bases, and 15 bases lay in between. CDR3 residues: CAIGGEDFYEQYV. CDR3 DNA: TGTGCCATCGGAGGGGAGGATTTTTACGAGCAGTACGTC.

The chain uses TRBV7-9 and TRBJ1-1; no clear D gene. CDR3 length: 13 residues. V was shortened by 1 base and J by 7 bases, with 10 bases between the two germline ends. Germline V gene lookup returns CDR1 SEHNR and CDR2 FQNEAQ (reference sequence). CDR3 amino acids: CASSLDSPGEAFF. CDR3 nucleotides: TGTGCCAGCAGCTTAGATAGCCCCGGTGAAGCTTTCTTT.

The CDR3 spells CASSQRWANEQYV. The CDR3, as DNA: TGTGCCAGCAGCCAGAGGTGGGCCAACGAGCAGTACGTC. V and J are TRBV12-3 or TRBV12-4 and TRBJ2-7; D gene ambiguous. The CDR3 loop spans 13 amino acids. Trimming left V 6 bases short and J 5 bases short, with 14 bases between.

The chain is built from TRBV29-1 and TRBJ1-2, with TRBD1 identical over 7 bases. V lost 3 bases, J lost 6 bases, and 10 bases stayed unmatched. CDR3 length: 14 residues. The V gene's germline CDR1 is SQVTM and CDR2 ANQGSEA. CDR3 sequence (DNA): TGCAGCGTTGATAACAGGGGACCTCGAAATGGCTACACCTTC. Protein sequence: CSVDNRGPRNGYTF.

The chain uses TRBV29-1 and TRBJ1-1, with D possibly TRBD1 on 5 matching bases. CDR1 is SQVTM and CDR2 is ANQGSEA in the germline V gene. Trimming took 8 bases from V and 0 from J, leaving 10 bases between them. There are 12 residues in the CDR3. CDR3 sequence (DNA): TGCAGCTTTCAACAGGTGAACACTGAAGCTTTCTTT. This codes for CSFQQVNTEAFF.

This chain uses TRBV29-1 with TRBJ1-2; possibly TRBD1 for D (6 bases). CDR1 and CDR2 from the germline V gene are SQVTM and ANQGSEA. The V end was cut by 0 bases, the J end by 4 bases, with 15 bases between. CDR3 length: 15 amino acids. Here the CDR3 reads CSVEELTKGGYGYTF. The CDR3 region has the DNA TGCAGCGTTGAAGAGTTGACAAAAGGGGGCTATGGCTACACCTTC. Looking up the rest from reference TRBV29-1 and TRBJ1-2 gives the full variable domain: SAVISQKPSRDICQRGTSLTIQCQVDSQVTMMFWYRQQPGQSLTLIATANQGSEATYESGFVIDKFPISRPNLTFSTLTVSNMSPEDSSIYLCSVEELTKGGYGYTFGSGTRLTVV.

V and J are TRBV14 and TRBJ2-2; D gene uncertain. This CDR3 contains 14 residues. Germline assignment: CDR1 SGHDN and CDR2 FVKESK. The V gene lost 1 base and the J gene lost 4 bases, with 7 bases spanning the gap. Written as DNA, the CDR3 is TGTGCCAGCAGCCAAGCTACGTTCACCGGGGAGCTGTTTTTT. This codes for CASSQATFTGELFF. Full variable domain (rest looked up from reference TRBV14 and TRBJ2-2): EAGVTQFPSHSVIEKGQTVTLRCDPISGHDNLYWYRRVMGKEIKFLLHFVKESKQDESGMPNNRFLAERTGGTYSTLKVQPAELEDSGVYFCASSQATFTGELFFGEGSRLTVL.

V usage is TRBV29-1 and J usage is TRBJ1-4, with a tentative D call TRBD1 (5 bases). V was pared by 5 bases and J by 4 bases, with 11 bases between. The germline V gene encodes CDR1 SQVTM and CDR2 ANQGSEA. The CDR3 is 13 amino acids. As DNA, the CDR3 is TGCAGCGTTTCCGGGACGGGTAATGAAAAACTGTTTTTT. Translated: CSVSGTGNEKLFF.

This clonotype came up once. This chain links TRBV29-1 with TRBJ1-5, with D perhaps matching TRBD1 (5 bases). V lost 6 bases to trimming and J lost 6 bases, with 15 bases between them. Per the germline V gene, CDR1 is SQVTM and CDR2 is ANQGSEA. CDR3 length: 13 amino acids. CDR3: CSVSGGRSQPQHF. The CDR3 DNA is TGCAGCGTCTCCGGGGGACGGAGTCAGCCCCAGCATTTT.